This T cell receptor beta chain was captured by sequencing in a study of monozygotic twins with cystic fibrosis. The data were produced by immunoSEQ multiplex PCR, yet TCRdb's version contains in-frame clones alone and is incomplete. This sample has over 30,000 clones; roughly 66% occur once, and the top ten carry approximately 0.81%. With 4 bases removed from V and 2 bases from J, the gap between germline ends came to 9 bases. The CDR3 covers 13 residues. Germline lookup yields CDR1 MNHEY and CDR2 SMNVEV (reference sequence). This clonotype originated in a girl between 10 and 17 years old with cystic fibrosis. The sample taken for sequencing was blood. The V and J genes are TRBV27 and TRBJ2-7; tentative D call: TRBD1 (6 bases). The CDR3 DNA sequence: TGTGCCAGCAGTTGGGGGCTCCCCTACGAGCAGTACTTC. Translation: CASSWGLPYEQYF.